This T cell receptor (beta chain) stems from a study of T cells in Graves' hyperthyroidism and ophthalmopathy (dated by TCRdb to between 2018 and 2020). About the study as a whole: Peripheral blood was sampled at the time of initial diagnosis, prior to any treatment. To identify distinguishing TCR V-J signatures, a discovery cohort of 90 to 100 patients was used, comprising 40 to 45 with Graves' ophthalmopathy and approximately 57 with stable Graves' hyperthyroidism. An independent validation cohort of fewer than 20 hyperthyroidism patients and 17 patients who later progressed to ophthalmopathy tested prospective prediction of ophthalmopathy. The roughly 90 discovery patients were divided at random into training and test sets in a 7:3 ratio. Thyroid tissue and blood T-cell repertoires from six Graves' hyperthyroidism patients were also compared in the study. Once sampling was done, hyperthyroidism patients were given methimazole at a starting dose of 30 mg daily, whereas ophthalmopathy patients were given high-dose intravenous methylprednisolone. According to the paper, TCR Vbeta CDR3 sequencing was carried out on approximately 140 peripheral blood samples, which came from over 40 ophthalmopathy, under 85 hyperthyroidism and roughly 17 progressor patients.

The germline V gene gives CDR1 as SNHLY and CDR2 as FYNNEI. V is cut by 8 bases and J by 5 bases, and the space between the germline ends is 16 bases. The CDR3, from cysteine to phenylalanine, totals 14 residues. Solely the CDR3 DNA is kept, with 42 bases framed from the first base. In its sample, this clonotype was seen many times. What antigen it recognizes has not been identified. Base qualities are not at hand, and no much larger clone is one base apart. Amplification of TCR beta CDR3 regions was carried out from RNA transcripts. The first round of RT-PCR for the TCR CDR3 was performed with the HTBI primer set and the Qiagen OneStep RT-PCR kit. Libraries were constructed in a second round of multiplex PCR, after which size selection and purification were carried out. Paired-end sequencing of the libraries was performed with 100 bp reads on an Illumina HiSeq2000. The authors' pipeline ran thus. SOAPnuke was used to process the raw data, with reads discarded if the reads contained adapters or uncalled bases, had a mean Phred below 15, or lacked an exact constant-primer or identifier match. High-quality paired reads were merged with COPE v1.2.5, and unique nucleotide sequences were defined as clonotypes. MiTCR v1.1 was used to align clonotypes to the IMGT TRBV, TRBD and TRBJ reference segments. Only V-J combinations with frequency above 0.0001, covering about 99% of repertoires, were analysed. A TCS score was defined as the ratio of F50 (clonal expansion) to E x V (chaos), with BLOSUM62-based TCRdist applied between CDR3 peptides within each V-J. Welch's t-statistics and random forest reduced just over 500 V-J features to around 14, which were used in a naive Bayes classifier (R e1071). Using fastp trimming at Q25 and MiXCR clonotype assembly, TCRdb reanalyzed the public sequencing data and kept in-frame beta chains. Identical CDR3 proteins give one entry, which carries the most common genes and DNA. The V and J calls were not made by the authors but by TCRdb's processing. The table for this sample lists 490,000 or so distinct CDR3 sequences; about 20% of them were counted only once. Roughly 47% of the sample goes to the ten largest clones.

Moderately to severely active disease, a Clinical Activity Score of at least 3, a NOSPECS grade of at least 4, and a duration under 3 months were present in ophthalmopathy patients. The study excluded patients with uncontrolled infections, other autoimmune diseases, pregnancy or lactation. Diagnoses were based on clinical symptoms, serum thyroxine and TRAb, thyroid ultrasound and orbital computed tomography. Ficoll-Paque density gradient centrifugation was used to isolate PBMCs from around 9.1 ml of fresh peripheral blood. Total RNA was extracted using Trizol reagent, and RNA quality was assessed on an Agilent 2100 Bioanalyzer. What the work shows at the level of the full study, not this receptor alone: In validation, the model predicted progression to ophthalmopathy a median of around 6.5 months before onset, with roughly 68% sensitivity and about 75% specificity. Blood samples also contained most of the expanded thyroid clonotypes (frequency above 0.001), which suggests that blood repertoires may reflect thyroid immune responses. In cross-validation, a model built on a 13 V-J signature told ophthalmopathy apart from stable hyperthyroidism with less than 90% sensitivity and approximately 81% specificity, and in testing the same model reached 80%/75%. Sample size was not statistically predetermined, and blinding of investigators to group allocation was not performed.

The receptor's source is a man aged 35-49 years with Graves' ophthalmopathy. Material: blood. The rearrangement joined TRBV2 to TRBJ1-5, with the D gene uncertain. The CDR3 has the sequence CASESGSGDQPQHF. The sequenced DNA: TGTGCCAGCGAGTCGGGCAGCGGGGATCAGCCCCAGCATTTT. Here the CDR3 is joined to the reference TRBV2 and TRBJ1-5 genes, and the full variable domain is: EPEVTQTPSHQVTQMGQEVILRCVPISNHLYFYWYRQILGQKVEFLVSFYNNEISEKSEIFDDQFSVERPDGSNFTLKIRSTKLEDSAMYFCASESGSGDQPQHFGDGTRLSIL.